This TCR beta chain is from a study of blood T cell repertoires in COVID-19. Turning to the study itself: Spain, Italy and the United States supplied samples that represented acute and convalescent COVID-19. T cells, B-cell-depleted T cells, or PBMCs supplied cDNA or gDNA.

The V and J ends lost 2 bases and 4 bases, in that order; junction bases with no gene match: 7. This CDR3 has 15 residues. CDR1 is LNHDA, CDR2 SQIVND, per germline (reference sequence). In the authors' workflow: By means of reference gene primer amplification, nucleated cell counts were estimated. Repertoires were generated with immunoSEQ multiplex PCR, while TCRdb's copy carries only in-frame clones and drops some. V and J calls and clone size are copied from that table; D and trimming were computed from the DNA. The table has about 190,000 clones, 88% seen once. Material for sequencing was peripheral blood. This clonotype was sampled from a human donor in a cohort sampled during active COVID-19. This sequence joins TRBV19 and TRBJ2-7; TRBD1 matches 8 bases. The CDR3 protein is CASSIPGQGRYEQYF. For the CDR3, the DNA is TGTGCCAGTAGTATACCCGGACAGGGTCGGTACGAGCAGTACTTC.